This T cell receptor beta chain was recorded in a study of CD8+CD57+ T cells in acquired aplastic anemia. Across the whole study: Sorted cells (CD4+ and CD8+) yielded DNA amounts that averaged about 3.4 ug. Study results and caveats: Patients and controls were not found to differ significantly in CD8+ Simpson's diversity. A set of around 30 CD8+ CDR3 sequences was shared between patients and controls, and these sequences appeared highly expressed in patients.

Per the germline V gene, CDR1 is SNHLY and CDR2 is FYNNEI. Trimming removed 9 bases from V and 1 base from J, with 12 bases in between. The CDR3 loop spans 13 amino acids. TCR beta VDJ and CDR3 profiling used genomic DNA as template. TCRdb recomputed calls from the reads with MiXCR, one row per CDR3 protein. The repertoire includes 250,000 to 300,000 distinct CDR3 sequences, around 60% of them detected once, and less than 10% sits in the top ten. With regard to this clonotype: Its antigen remains unknown.

The J gene is TRBJ1-2, the V gene TRBV2; D call uncertain. This TCR came from a human donor with severe aplastic anemia or a healthy control (not recorded which). Sample: sorted CD4+, CD8+, or CD8+CD57+ T cells (not recorded which) from PBMCs. CDR3 sequence (DNA): TGTGCCAGGGATTTGACTGATAACTATGGCTACACCTTC. Its translation is CARDLTDNYGYTF. The entire variable domain, with the rest obtained from reference TRBV2 and TRBJ1-2, is as follows: EPEVTQTPSHQVTQMGQEVILRCVPISNHLYFYWYRQILGQKVEFLVSFYNNEISEKSEIFDDQFSVERPDGSNFTLKIRSTKLEDSAMYFCARDLTDNYGYTFGSGTRLTVV.